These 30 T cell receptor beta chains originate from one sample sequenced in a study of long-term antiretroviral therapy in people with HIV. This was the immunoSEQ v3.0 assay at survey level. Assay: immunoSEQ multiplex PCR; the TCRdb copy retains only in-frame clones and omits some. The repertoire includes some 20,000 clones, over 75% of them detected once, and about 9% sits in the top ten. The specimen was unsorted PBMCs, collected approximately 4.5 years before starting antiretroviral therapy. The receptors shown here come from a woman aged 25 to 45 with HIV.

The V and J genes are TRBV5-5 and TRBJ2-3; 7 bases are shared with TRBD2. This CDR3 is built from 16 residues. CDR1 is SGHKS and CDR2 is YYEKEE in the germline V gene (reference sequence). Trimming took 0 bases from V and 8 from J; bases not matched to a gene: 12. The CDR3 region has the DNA TGTGCCAGCAGCTTGGAGAGCGGGGCCCCCCTTGGTACGCAGTATTTT. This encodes CASSLESGAPLGTQYF.

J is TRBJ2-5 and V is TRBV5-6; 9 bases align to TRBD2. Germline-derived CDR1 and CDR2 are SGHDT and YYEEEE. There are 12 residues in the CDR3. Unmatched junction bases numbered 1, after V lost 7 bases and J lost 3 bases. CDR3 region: CASRLAEETQYF. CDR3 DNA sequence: TGTGCCAGCCGACTAGCGGAAGAGACCCAGTACTTC.

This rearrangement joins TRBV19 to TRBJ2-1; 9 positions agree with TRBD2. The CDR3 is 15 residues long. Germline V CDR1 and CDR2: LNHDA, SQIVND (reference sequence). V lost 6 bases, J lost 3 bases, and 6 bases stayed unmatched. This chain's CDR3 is CASRAGAGGYNEQFF. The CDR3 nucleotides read TGTGCCAGTAGGGCCGGAGCGGGGGGCTACAATGAGCAGTTCTTC.

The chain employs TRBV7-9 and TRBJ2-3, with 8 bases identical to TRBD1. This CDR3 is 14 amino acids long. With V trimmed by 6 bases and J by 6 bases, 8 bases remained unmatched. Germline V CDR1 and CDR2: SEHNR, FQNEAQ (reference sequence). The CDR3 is CASSSPGGGDTQYF. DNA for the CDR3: TGTGCCAGCAGTTCACCAGGGGGCGGTGATACGCAGTATTTT. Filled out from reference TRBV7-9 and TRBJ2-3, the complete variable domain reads DTGVSQNPRHKITKRGQNVTFRCDPISEHNRLYWYRQTLGQGPEFLTYFQNEAQLEKSRLLSDRFSAERPKGSFSTLEIQRTEQGDSAMYLCASSSPGGGDTQYFGPGTRLTVL.

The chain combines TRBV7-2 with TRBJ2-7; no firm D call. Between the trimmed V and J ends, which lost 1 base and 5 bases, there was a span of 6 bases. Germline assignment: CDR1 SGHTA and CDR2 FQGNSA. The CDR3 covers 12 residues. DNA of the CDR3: TGTGCCAGCAGCTTAGACGCCCACGAGCAGTACTTC. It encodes CASSLDAHEQYF.

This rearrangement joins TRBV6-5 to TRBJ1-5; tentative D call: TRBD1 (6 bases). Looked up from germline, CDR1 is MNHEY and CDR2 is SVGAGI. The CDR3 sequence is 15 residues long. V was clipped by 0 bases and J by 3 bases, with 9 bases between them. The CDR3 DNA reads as TGTGCCAGCAGTTACTCGGGGGCCAACAATCAGCCCCAGCATTTT. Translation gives CASSYSGANNQPQHF.

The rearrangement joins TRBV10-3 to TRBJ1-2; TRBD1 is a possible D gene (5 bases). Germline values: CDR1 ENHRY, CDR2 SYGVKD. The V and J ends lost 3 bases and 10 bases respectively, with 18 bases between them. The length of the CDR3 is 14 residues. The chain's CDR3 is CAISEGRGAEAYTF. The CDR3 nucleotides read TGTGCCATCAGTGAAGGGCGTGGGGCAGAAGCCTACACCTTC.

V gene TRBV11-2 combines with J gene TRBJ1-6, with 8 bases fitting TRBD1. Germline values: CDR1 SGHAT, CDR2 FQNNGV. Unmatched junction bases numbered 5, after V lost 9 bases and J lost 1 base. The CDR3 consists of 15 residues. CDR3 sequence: CASRTGGSYNSPLHF. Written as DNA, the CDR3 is TGTGCCAGTCGTACAGGGGGGTCCTATAATTCACCCCTCCACTTT.

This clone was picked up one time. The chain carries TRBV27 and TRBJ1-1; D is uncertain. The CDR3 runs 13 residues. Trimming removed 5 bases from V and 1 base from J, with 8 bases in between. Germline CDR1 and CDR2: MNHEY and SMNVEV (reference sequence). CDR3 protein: CASSRTGNTEAFF. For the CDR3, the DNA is TGTGCCAGCAGTCGGACGGGGAACACTGAAGCTTTCTTT.

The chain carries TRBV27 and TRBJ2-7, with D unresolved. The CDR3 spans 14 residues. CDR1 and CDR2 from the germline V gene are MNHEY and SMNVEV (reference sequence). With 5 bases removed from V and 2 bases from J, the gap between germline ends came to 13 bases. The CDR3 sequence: CASSRLGDPYEQYF. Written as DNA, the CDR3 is TGTGCCAGCAGTCGGCTGGGTGATCCCTACGAGCAGTACTTC.

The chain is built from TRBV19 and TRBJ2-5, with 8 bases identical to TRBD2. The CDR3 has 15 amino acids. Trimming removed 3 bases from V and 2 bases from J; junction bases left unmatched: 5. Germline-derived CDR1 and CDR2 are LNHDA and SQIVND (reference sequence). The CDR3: CASSIATGGQETQYF. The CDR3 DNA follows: TGTGCCAGTAGTATTGCGACGGGGGGGCAAGAGACCCAGTACTTC.

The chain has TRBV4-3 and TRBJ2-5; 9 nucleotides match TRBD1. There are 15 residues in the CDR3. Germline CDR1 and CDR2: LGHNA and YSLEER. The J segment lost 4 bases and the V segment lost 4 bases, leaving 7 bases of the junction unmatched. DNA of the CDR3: TGCGCCAGCAGCCTTCGGGGACAGGGAGGAGAGACCCAGTACTTC. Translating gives CASSLRGQGGETQYF.

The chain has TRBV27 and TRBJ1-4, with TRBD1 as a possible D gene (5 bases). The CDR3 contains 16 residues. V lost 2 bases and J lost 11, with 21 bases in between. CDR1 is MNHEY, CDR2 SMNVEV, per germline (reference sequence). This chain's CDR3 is CASSLGTSWLSGKLFF. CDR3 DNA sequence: TGTGCCAGCAGTTTAGGGACTTCTTGGCTATCTGGGAAACTGTTTTTT.

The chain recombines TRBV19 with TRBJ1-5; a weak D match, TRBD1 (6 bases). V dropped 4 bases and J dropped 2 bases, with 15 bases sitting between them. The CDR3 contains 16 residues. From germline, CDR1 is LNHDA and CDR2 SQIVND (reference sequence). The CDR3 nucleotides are TGTGCCAGTAGTACCGAACAGGGAGGGGGCAATCAGCCCCAGCATTTT. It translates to CASSTEQGGGNQPQHF.

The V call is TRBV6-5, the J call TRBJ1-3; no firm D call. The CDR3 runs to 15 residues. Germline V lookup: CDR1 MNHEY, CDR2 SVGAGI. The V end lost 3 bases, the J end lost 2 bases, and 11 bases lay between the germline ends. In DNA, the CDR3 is TGTGCCAGCAGTTATAGTCGGGCTGCTGGAAACACCATATATTTT. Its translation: CASSYSRAAGNTIYF.

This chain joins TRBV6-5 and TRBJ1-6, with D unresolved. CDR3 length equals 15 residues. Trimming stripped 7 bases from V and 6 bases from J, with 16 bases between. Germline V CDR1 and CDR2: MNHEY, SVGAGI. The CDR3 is CASNHDPRGNSPLHF. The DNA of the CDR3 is TGTGCCAGCAACCATGACCCCCGAGGTAATTCACCCCTCCACTTT.

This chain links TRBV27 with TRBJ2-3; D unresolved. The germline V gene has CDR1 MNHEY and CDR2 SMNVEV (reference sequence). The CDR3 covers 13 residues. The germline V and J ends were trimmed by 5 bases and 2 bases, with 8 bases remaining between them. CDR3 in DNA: TGTGCCAGCAGTCCAGGAAACACAGATACGCAGTATTTT. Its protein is CASSPGNTDTQYF.

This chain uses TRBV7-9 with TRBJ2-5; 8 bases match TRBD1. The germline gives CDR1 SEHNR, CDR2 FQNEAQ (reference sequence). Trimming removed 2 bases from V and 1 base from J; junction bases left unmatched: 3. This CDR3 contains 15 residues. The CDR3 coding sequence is TGTGCCAGCAGCTTATCAGACAGGGGCCAAGAGACCCAGTACTTC. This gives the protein CASSLSDRGQETQYF.

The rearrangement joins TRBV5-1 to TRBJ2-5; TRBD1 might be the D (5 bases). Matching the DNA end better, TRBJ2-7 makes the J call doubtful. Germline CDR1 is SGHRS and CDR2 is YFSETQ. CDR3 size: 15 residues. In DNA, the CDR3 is TGCGCCAGCAGCTTGGGGGGCCCCACCTCCTACGAGCAGTACTTC. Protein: CASSLGGPTSYEQYF.

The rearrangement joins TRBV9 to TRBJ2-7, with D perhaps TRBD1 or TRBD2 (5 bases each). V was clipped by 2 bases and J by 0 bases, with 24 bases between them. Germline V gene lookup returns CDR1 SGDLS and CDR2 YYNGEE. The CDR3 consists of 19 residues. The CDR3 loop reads CASSVEPGTSPLSSYEQYF. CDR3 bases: TGTGCCAGCAGCGTTGAGCCGGGGACCTCCCCTTTGAGCTCCTACGAGCAGTACTTC.

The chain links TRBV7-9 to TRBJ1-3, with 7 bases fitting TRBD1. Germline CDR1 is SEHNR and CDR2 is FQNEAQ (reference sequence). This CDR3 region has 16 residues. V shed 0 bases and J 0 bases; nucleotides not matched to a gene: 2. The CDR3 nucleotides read TGTGCCAGCAGCTTAGCCCAGGGGGGCTCTGGAAACACCATATATTTT. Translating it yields CASSLAQGGSGNTIYF.

The CDR3: CASGPLGKNTEAFF. The CDR3 coding sequence is TGTGCCAGCGGACCCCTTGGGAAAAACACTGAAGCTTTCTTT. The chain has TRBV9 and TRBJ1-1; D is unclear. The V end was cut by 7 bases, the J end by 2 bases, with 15 bases between. CDR3 length: 14 amino acids. Per germline, CDR1 SGDLS and CDR2 YYNGEE.

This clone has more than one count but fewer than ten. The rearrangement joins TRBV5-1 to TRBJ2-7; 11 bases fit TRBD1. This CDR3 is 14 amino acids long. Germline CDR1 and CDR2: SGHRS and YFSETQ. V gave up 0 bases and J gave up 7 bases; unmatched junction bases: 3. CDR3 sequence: CASSLGTGGFEQYF. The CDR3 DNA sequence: TGCGCCAGCAGCTTGGGGACAGGGGGCTTTGAGCAGTACTTC.

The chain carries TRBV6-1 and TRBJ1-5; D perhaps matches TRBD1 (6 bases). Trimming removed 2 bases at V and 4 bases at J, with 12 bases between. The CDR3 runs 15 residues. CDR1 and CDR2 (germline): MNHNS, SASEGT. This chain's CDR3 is CASSEMQGRNQPQHF. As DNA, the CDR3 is TGTGCCAGCAGTGAAATGCAGGGGAGGAATCAGCCCCAGCATTTT.

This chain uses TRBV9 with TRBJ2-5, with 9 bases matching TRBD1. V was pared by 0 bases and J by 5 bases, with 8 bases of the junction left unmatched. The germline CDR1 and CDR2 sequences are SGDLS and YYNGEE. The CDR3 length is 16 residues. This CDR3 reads CASSVAPGQGGETQYF. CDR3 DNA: TGTGCCAGCAGCGTAGCCCCGGGACAGGGCGGCGAGACCCAGTACTTC.

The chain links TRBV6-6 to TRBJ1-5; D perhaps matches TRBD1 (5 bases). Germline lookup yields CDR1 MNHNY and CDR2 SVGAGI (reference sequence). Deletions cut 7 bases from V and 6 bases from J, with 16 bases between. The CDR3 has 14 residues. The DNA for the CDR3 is TGTGCCAGCACCTTACAGGAAAATGGTCAGCCCCAGCATTTT. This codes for CASTLQENGQPQHF.

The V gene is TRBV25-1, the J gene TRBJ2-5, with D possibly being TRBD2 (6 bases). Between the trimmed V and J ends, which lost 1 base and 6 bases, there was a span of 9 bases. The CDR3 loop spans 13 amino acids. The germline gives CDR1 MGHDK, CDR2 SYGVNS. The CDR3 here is CASSEWEVKTQYF. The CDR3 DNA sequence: TGTGCCAGCAGTGAATGGGAGGTAAAGACCCAGTACTTC.

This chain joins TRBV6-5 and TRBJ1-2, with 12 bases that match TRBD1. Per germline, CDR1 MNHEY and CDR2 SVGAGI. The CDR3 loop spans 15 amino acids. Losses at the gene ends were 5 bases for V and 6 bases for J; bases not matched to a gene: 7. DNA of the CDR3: TGTGCCAGCAGTGGGGGACAGGGGGCGATTCATGGCTACACCTTC. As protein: CASSGGQGAIHGYTF.

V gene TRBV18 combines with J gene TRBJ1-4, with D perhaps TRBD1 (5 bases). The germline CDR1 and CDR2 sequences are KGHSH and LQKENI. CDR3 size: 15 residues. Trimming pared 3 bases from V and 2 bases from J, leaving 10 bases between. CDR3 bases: TGTGCCAGCTCACCTCAGGGTGCGACTAATGAAAAACTGTTTTTT. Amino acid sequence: CASSPQGATNEKLFF.

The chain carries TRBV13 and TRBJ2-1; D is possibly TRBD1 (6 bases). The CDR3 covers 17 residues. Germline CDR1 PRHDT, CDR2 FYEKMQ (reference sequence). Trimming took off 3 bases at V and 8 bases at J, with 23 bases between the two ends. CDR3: CASSFDVGQGQRDEQFF. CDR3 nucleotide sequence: TGTGCCAGCAGCTTCGACGTCGGGCAGGGGCAGCGCGATGAGCAGTTCTTC.